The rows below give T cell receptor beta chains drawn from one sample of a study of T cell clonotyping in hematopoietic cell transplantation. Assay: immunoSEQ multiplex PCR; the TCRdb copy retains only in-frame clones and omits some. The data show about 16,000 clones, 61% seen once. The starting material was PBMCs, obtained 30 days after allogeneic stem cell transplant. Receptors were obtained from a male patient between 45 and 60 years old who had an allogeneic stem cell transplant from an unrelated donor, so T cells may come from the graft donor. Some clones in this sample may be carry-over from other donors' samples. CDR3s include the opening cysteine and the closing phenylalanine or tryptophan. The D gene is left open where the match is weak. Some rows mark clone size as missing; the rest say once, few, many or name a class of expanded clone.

TGTGCCTCCACACACAAGCGGGACTGGAGTACGCAGTATTTT	CASTHKRDWSTQYF	TRBD2	TRBV30	TRBJ2-3	.
TGTGCCATCAGCGGCGGGCAGGATCCTCAAGAGACCCAGTACTTC	CAISGGQDPQETQYF	.	TRBV10-3	TRBJ2-5	few
TGTGCCAGCATCCGCGGGACCGGGGCAACTGAAGCTTTCTTT	CASIRGTGATEAFF	.	TRBV6-5	TRBJ1-1	.
TGTGCCAGCAGTGAACACTCGGGACAGGGCACCAAAAACATTCAGTACTTC	CASSEHSGQGTKNIQYF	TRBD1	TRBV6-1	TRBJ2-4	.
TGTGCCAGCAGACCACAGGGACTCTATGGCTACACCTTC	CASRPQGLYGYTF	.	TRBV2	TRBJ1-2	.
TGCGCCAGCAGCCCGGGCCGCAATCAGCCCCAGCATTTT	CASSPGRNQPQHF	.	TRBV4-1	TRBJ1-5	.
TGCGCCAGCAGCCTTCGGCAGGGGGCCTACGAGCAGTACTTC	CASSLRQGAYEQYF	TRBD1	TRBV4-3	TRBJ2-7	.
TGTGCCAGCAGTTACTCGAGGGTTTACGAGCAGTACTTC	CASSYSRVYEQYF	.	TRBV6-5	TRBJ2-7	.
TGTGCCAGTAGTATAGGCGAGAACTACGAGCAGTACTTC	CASSIGENYEQYF	.	TRBV19	TRBJ2-7	.
TGTGCCTCGGACGTCGTAAATTCACCCCTCCACTTT	CASDVVNSPLHF	.	TRBV30	TRBJ1-6	.
TGTGCCAGCAGTGTAAGGGGCCAAGCTTTCTTT	CASSVRGQAFF	.	TRBV2	TRBJ1-1	.
TGTGCCCGGGAGGACCTACACGGCTACACCTTC	CAREDLHGYTF	.	TRBV30	TRBJ1-2	few
TGCAGCGTTGGGGGCGTTCAGCGGGAGGCCTACGAGCAGTACTTC	CSVGGVQREAYEQYF	TRBD2	TRBV29-1	TRBJ2-7	few